Below, 11 T cell receptor beta chains from the same sample are listed, as sequenced in a study of blood T cell repertoires in COVID-19. Method: immunoSEQ multiplex PCR; TCRdb's copy keeps in-frame clones and lacks some. Found here are over 85,000 clones, 87% of them singletons; the top ten hold approximately 5%. Source material: peripheral blood. These receptors came from a man in his 70s with acute or convalescent COVID-19.

The rearrangement joins TRBV6-5 to TRBJ1-5, with D possibly TRBD1 on 6 matching bases. Trimming took off 5 bases at V and 7 bases at J, with 12 bases between the two ends. The CDR3 has 13 residues. CDR1 MNHEY and CDR2 SVGAGI come from the germline V gene. CDR3 sequence: CASSTGSRQPQHF. DNA of the CDR3: TGTGCCAGCAGTACAGGGTCAAGACAGCCCCAGCATTTT.

The chain uses TRBV5-1 and TRBJ2-2, with 7 positions matching TRBD1. CDR1 and CDR2 from the germline V gene are SGHRS and YFSETQ. The CDR3 length is 16 residues. The V gene end was trimmed by 2 bases and the J gene end by 2 bases; junction bases not matched to a gene: 6. CDR3 protein: CASSFPRGPNTGELFF. The CDR3 DNA sequence: TGCGCCAGCAGCTTCCCGAGGGGGCCTAACACCGGGGAGCTGTTTTTT. Full variable domain (rest looked up from reference TRBV5-1 and TRBJ2-2): KAGVTQTPRYLIKTRGQQVTLSCSPISGHRSVSWYQQTPGQGLQFLFEYFSETQRNKGNFPGRFSGRQFSNSRSEMNVSTLELGDSALYLCASSFPRGPNTGELFFGEGSRLTVL.

The rearrangement joins TRBV6-5 to TRBJ1-4; TRBD1 might be the D (5 bases). Germline V gives CDR1 MNHEY, CDR2 SVGAGI. V lost 3 bases to trimming and J lost 12 bases, with 14 bases between them. CDR3 length: 13 amino acids. The CDR3 loop is CASSYGPRGELFF. In nucleotides, the CDR3 is TGTGCCAGCAGTTATGGACCCCGGGGGGAACTGTTTTTT.

This clone was recorded only once. This chain joins TRBV6-1 and TRBJ2-1; 9 bases line up with TRBD1. The V gene's germline CDR1 is MNHNS and CDR2 SASEGT. The CDR3 runs to 16 residues. The V and J ends lost 3 bases and 1 base, in that order; junction bases with no gene match: 4. The CDR3 DNA sequence: TGTGCCAGCAGTGATCCGGACAGGGGTTCCTACAATGAGCAGTTCTTC. Translating gives CASSDPDRGSYNEQFF.

This clone has just one count. The chain has TRBV2 and TRBJ2-3; possible D gene TRBD1, 6 bases. The ends were cut back, 8 bases at V and 4 bases at J, with 19 bases in the middle. Germline V lookup: CDR1 SNHLY, CDR2 FYNNEI. The CDR3 spans 15 residues. This CDR3 is CASRVPGHFSDTQYF. The CDR3 DNA reads TGTGCCAGCCGCGTCCCGGGACATTTCTCAGATACGCAGTATTTT.

The rearrangement links TRBV29-1 to TRBJ2-4; TRBD1 matches at 8 bases. The J segment lost 3 bases and the V segment lost 5 bases, leaving 9 bases of the junction unmatched. CDR3 length: 15 residues. Germline CDR1 reads SQVTM; CDR2 reads ANQGSEA. Here the CDR3 reads CSVKGGQVVKNIQYF. The CDR3 DNA follows: TGCAGCGTTAAAGGGGGACAGGTTGTCAAAAACATTCAGTACTTC.

The chain joins TRBV6-5 to TRBJ2-6; D possibly corresponds to TRBD2 (5 bases). There are 13 residues in the CDR3. The V and J ends lost 8 bases and 1 base respectively, with 6 bases between them. Germline V gene data show CDR1 as MNHEY and CDR2 as SVGAGI. CDR3 nucleotide sequence: TGTGCCAGCGAGGGATCTGGGGCCAACGTCCTGACTTTC. Translated: CASEGSGANVLTF.

The rearrangement links TRBV6-6 to TRBJ2-7; D unclear. The V gene's germline CDR1 is MNHNY and CDR2 SVGAGI (reference sequence). The CDR3 totals 15 residues. V was trimmed by 2 bases and J by 0 bases, leaving 11 bases between them. The CDR3 nucleotides read TGTGCCAGCAGTTACGAGGAGCTTACCTCCTACGAGCAGTACTTC. It specifies CASSYEELTSYEQYF.

J is TRBJ2-1 and V is TRBV11-2; possible D gene TRBD2, 7 bases. Per germline, CDR1 SGHAT and CDR2 FQNNGV. V lost 1 base, J lost 5 bases, and 12 bases lay in between. The CDR3 sequence is 15 residues long. In DNA form, the CDR3 reads TGTGCCAGCAGCTTAGTGCGGGGGCAAAACAATGAGCAGTTCTTC. Translating gives CASSLVRGQNNEQFF.

The chain joins TRBV6-1 to TRBJ2-7; D unresolved. The CDR3 has 11 residues. The V gene lost 5 bases and the J gene lost 3 bases, with 5 bases spanning the gap. Looked up from germline, CDR1 is MNHNS and CDR2 is SASEGT. In DNA, the CDR3 is TGTGCCAGCAGTAGAGACTACGAGCAGTACTTC. Protein sequence: CASSRDYEQYF.

This clone was counted between two and nine times. V gene TRBV25-1 combines with J gene TRBJ1-1; maybe TRBD1 (6 bases). V was trimmed by 1 base and J by 1 base, leaving 10 bases between them. CDR1 is MGHDK, CDR2 SYGVNS, per germline. This CDR3 has 15 residues. The CDR3 coding sequence is TGTGCCAGCAGTGAATGGGGGGGCCAGAACACTGAAGCTTTCTTT. Amino acid sequence: CASSEWGGQNTEAFF.